The next 17 T cell receptor beta chains were all read from a single sample in a study of blood T cell repertoires in COVID-19. Measured with immunoSEQ multiplex PCR; TCRdb has only the in-frame clones, and not every one. Among hundreds of thousands of clones listed, around 84% were seen once. The sequenced sample consisted of PBMCs or T cells enriched from blood (not recorded which). The receptors here all came from a man aged 25 to 45 who had recovered from COVID-19.

J is TRBJ2-7 and V is TRBV30, with 10 nucleotides matching TRBD2. V trimming: 4 bases; J trimming: 6 bases; junction bases outside the gene matches: 12. This CDR3 is built from 15 residues. From germline, CDR1 is GTSNPN and CDR2 SVGIG (reference sequence). The CDR3 region is CAWTGHSGGLGEQYF. The CDR3 DNA reads as TGTGCCTGGACCGGACATAGCGGGGGGTTGGGCGAGCAGTACTTC. The full variable domain, completed using reference TRBV30 and TRBJ2-7, is SQTIHQWPATLVQPVGSPLSLECTVEGTSNPNLYWYRQAAGRGLQLLFYSVGIGQISSEVPQNLSASRPQDRQFILSSKKLLLSDSGFYLCAWTGHSGGLGEQYFGPGTRLTVT.

This chain's CDR3 is CASSRTGPGQPQHF. In nucleotides, the CDR3 is TGCGCCAGCAGCCGGACAGGGCCGGGTCAGCCCCAGCATTTT. The genes are TRBV4-1 and TRBJ1-5; 8 bases line up with TRBD1. The germline V gene has CDR1 MGHRA and CDR2 YSYEKL. This CDR3 has 14 residues. Losses at the gene ends were 4 bases for V and 6 bases for J; bases not matched to a gene: 5.

The chain is built from TRBV7-6 and TRBJ2-7; maybe TRBD2 (7 bases). Looked up from germline, CDR1 is SGHVS and CDR2 is FNYEAQ. Trimming removed 4 bases at V and 6 bases at J, with 16 bases between. There are 14 residues in the CDR3. Here the CDR3 DNA reads TGTGCCAGCAGCTCCACGGGTGGGGGGGCCGAGCAGTACTTC. It translates to CASSSTGGGAEQYF. Full variable domain (outside the CDR3, taken from reference TRBV7-6 and TRBJ2-7): GAGVSQSPRYKVTKRGQDVALRCDPISGHVSLYWYRQALGQGPEFLTYFNYEAQQDKSGLPNDRFSAERPEGSISTLTIQRTEQRDSAMYRCASSSTGGGAEQYFGPGTRLTVT.

This CDR3 reads CASSIRLLNEQFF. The CDR3 DNA follows: TGTGCCAGTAGTATCCGGTTGTTAAATGAGCAGTTCTTC. The V call is TRBV19, the J call TRBJ2-1; unclear D gene. CDR3 length: 13 amino acids. Looked up from germline, CDR1 is LNHDA and CDR2 is SQIVND (reference sequence). The V gene lost 3 bases and the J gene lost 7 bases, with 10 bases spanning the gap.

In DNA, the CDR3 is TGTGCCAGCAGCCAAACCGGGACACTCAACACAGATACGCAGTATTTT. This translates into CASSQTGTLNTDTQYF. V is TRBV7-9 and J is TRBJ2-3, with a possible D match to TRBD1 (6 bases). Germline-derived CDR1 and CDR2 are SEHNR and FQNEAQ (reference sequence). The V end was cut by 5 bases, the J end by 2 bases, with 17 bases between. The CDR3 runs to 16 residues.

Comment on this clone: Distinct nucleotide sequences in the sample also encode this CDR3. The genes are TRBV5-1 and TRBJ1-1; TRBD1 aligns across 7 bases. V dropped 4 bases and J dropped 0; count of bases not matched to a gene: 6. This CDR3 spans 15 amino acids. Per the germline V gene, CDR1 is SGHRS and CDR2 is YFSETQ. In nucleotides, the CDR3 is TGCGCCAGCAGCCTCAGACAGGGCCTGAACACTGAAGCTTTCTTT. As protein: CASSLRQGLNTEAFF.

In this sample, this clone turned up a few times. The chain carries TRBV15 and TRBJ1-5; D is ambiguous. CDR1 and CDR2 (germline): LNHNV, YYDKDF (reference sequence). The CDR3 length is 14 residues. V shed 0 bases and J shed 7 bases, with 10 bases lying between them. The CDR3 DNA is TGTGCCACCAGCAGAGAAGAGTCCGTCCAGCCCCAGCATTTT. This codes for CATSREESVQPQHF.

The rearrangement uses TRBV7-2 and TRBJ2-5; tentatively, D is TRBD1 (6 bases). Germline-derived CDR1 and CDR2 are SGHTA and FQGNSA. This CDR3 has 15 residues. The V and J ends lost 4 bases and 5 bases respectively, with 17 bases between them. The CDR3 bases are TGTGCCAGCAGCTACACAGGGTCGAATAGGGAGACCCAGTACTTC. This translates into CASSYTGSNRETQYF.

J is TRBJ2-1 and V is TRBV24-1, with 7 positions matching TRBD1. With V trimmed by 0 bases and J by 1 base, 5 bases remained unmatched. Looked up from germline, CDR1 is KGHDR and CDR2 is SFDVKD. The CDR3 runs 17 residues. CDR3 sequence reads: CATSDLPSGQSYNEQFF. CDR3 nucleotide sequence: TGTGCCACCAGTGATTTGCCCTCGGGACAGTCCTACAATGAGCAGTTCTTC.

The CDR3 spells CASSLVTGGNGYTF. In DNA form, the CDR3 reads TGTGCCAGCAGCTTGGTGACAGGCGGAAATGGCTACACCTTC. The gene calls are TRBV5-4 and TRBJ1-2; maybe TRBD1 (6 bases). V dropped 0 bases and J dropped 6 bases, with 12 bases sitting between them. CDR3 length: 14 residues. Looked up from germline, CDR1 is SGHNT and CDR2 is YYREEE (reference sequence). The complete variable domain, with remaining parts taken from reference TRBV5-4 and TRBJ1-2, reads ETGVTQSPTHLIKTRGQQVTLRCSSQSGHNTVSWYQQALGQGPQFIFQYYREEENGRGNFPPRFSGLQFPNYSSELNVNALELDDSALYLCASSLVTGGNGYTFGSGTRLTVV.

The chain uses TRBV5-1 and TRBJ2-5; D is ambiguous. Germline lookup yields CDR1 SGHRS and CDR2 YFSETQ. The CDR3 totals 13 residues. V lost 7 bases and J lost 2, with 12 bases in between. CDR3 loop: CASRWAHQETQYF. The CDR3 DNA is TGCGCCAGCCGTTGGGCCCATCAAGAGACCCAGTACTTC.

The chain carries TRBV10-1 and TRBJ2-1; 7 bases line up with TRBD2. V was pared by 4 bases and J by 0 bases, with 0 bases of the junction left unmatched. There are 14 residues in the CDR3. Germline V CDR1 and CDR2: WNHNN, SYGVQD (reference sequence). The CDR3 region has the DNA TGCGCCAGCAGTGGGGGGGGCTCCTACAATGAGCAGTTCTTC. Protein: CASSGGGSYNEQFF.

The J gene is TRBJ1-2, the V gene TRBV19; D may be TRBD1 (6 bases). This CDR3 comprises 16 residues. Trimming removed 5 bases at V and 2 bases at J, with 18 bases between. Looked up from germline, CDR1 is LNHDA and CDR2 is SQIVND (reference sequence). The CDR3 is CASSLQGQGKNYGYTF. CDR3 DNA sequence: TGTGCCAGTAGTCTCCAAGGTCAGGGGAAGAACTATGGCTACACCTTC.

V and J are TRBV4-1 and TRBJ1-1; weak D call: TRBD1 (6 bases). Looked up from germline, CDR1 is MGHRA and CDR2 is YSYEKL. This CDR3 has 15 residues. The V end lost 1 base, the J end lost 3 bases, and 12 bases lay between the germline ends. The CDR3 region is CASSQVQGVDTEAFF. DNA of the CDR3: TGCGCCAGCAGCCAAGTACAGGGTGTGGACACTGAAGCTTTCTTT.

V gene TRBV24-1 combines with J gene TRBJ2-3, with TRBD1 identical over 7 bases. The CDR3 is 13 amino acids. Per the germline V gene, CDR1 is KGHDR and CDR2 is SFDVKD. The junction had 4 bases not matched to a gene; V was cut back by 9 bases and J by 2 bases. CDR3 region: CATWDSTTDTQYF. CDR3 coding DNA: TGTGCCACCTGGGACAGTACCACAGATACGCAGTATTTT.

V gene TRBV5-4 combines with J gene TRBJ2-1; tentative D call: TRBD2 (6 bases). Trimming pared 4 bases from V and 1 base from J, leaving 9 bases between. The CDR3 has 14 amino acids. Germline values: CDR1 SGHNT, CDR2 YYREEE (reference sequence). For the CDR3, the DNA is TGTGCCAGCAGCCCTGGGGGGTCCTACAATGAGCAGTTCTTC. This translates into CASSPGGSYNEQFF.

The V and J genes are TRBV27 and TRBJ1-2, with 8 bases lining up with TRBD1. V was clipped by 5 bases and J by 8 bases; unmatched bases: 1. The CDR3 totals 11 residues. CDR1 MNHEY and CDR2 SMNVEV come from the germline V gene (reference sequence). The CDR3 nucleotides are TGTGCCAGCAGTGGACAGGGCGGCTACACCTTC. Encoded protein: CASSGQGGYTF.